One and the same sample provided the 29 T cell receptor beta chains below, sequenced in a study of cytomegalovirus exposure and HLA in healthy donors. It was with 60 Vbeta and 13 Jbeta primers that the PCR ran. Some clones are missing from TCRdb's copy, which holds only in-frame ones; the method was immunoSEQ multiplex PCR. This repertoire shows 150,000 to 200,000 clones, over 80% found once; its top ten account for over 1.5%. Sequencing was done on a sample of PBMCs. The receptors derive from a woman aged 18 to 35 in good health and CMV-seronegative.

This chain uses TRBV5-1 with TRBJ1-5, with D maybe TRBD1 (6 bases). Germline CDR1 reads SGHRS; CDR2 reads YFSETQ. The CDR3 consists of 18 residues. V shed 2 bases and J shed 5 bases, with 23 bases lying between them. The CDR3 DNA is TGCGCCAGCAGCTTAAAGGACAGAGGAGATTGGGAAGATCAGCCCCAGCATTTT. It yields the protein CASSLKDRGDWEDQPQHF.

The chain is built from TRBV30 and TRBJ2-1, with 11 positions matching TRBD2. The CDR3 is 15 residues long. In germline, CDR1 is GTSNPN, CDR2 SVGIG (reference sequence). V was pared by 4 bases and J by 0 bases, with 2 bases of the junction left unmatched. The chain's CDR3 is CAWTSGGSSYNEQFF. The CDR3 coding sequence is TGTGCCTGGACTAGCGGGGGGTCCTCCTACAATGAGCAGTTCTTC.

This clone was seen only a few times. DNA of the CDR3: TGTGCCAGCAGTTTTCGGGGGGAAAACACTGAAGCTTTCTTT. This encodes CASSFRGENTEAFF. V and J are TRBV27 and TRBJ1-1, with a weak D call TRBD1 (5 bases). Germline CDR1 MNHEY, CDR2 SMNVEV (reference sequence). The CDR3 covers 14 residues. V was shortened by 3 bases and J by 2 bases, with 10 bases between the two germline ends.

This chain joins TRBV5-6 and TRBJ1-4; 7 bases are a match to TRBD1. The junction had 7 bases not matched to a gene; V was cut back by 6 bases and J by 2 bases. Germline V gene data show CDR1 as SGHDT and CDR2 as YYEEEE. The CDR3 contains 15 residues. CDR3 coding DNA: TGTGCCAGCACCCTCACACAGGGGACTAATGAAAAACTGTTTTTT. Protein sequence: CASTLTQGTNEKLFF.

This chain joins TRBV7-9 and TRBJ2-7; D possibly corresponds to TRBD2 (6 bases). The V and J ends lost 4 bases and 3 bases respectively, with 13 bases between them. Per the germline V gene, CDR1 is SEHNR and CDR2 is FQNEAQ (reference sequence). The CDR3 extends over 14 amino acids. The CDR3 DNA sequence: TGTGCCAGCAGCTCCTCCGGGGGATTCTACGAGCAGTACTTC. Translating gives CASSSSGGFYEQYF.

This chain joins TRBV6-1 and TRBJ2-7; 8 bases line up with TRBD1. V lost 6 bases to trimming and J lost 4 bases; unmatched junction nucleotides: 8. The CDR3 loop spans 14 amino acids. Germline V gene lookup returns CDR1 MNHNS and CDR2 SASEGT. For the CDR3, the DNA is TGTGCCAGCAGGAAACCAGGGGGCAAGTACGAGCAGTACTTC. It is translated as CASRKPGGKYEQYF.

This clone has only one observation. The rearrangement links TRBV5-1 to TRBJ1-1; D call uncertain. Germline lookup yields CDR1 SGHRS and CDR2 YFSETQ. Trimming cost V 0 bases and J 0 bases, with 9 bases left between them. The CDR3 loop spans 15 amino acids. The CDR3 protein is CASSLDLGLNTEAFF. The CDR3 coding sequence is TGCGCCAGCAGCTTGGATCTGGGCCTGAACACTGAAGCTTTCTTT.

This chain connects TRBV28 to TRBJ2-5; 12 bases align to TRBD2. The J call may be in error: the DNA end matches TRBJ2-7 better. The germline gives CDR1 MDHEN, CDR2 SYDVKM. The CDR3 is 14 amino acids. CDR3 DNA sequence: TGTGCCAGCAGGACTAGCGGGGGTTCCTACGAGCAGTACTTC. Translated, it gives CASRTSGGSYEQYF.

The rearrangement joins TRBV2 to TRBJ1-5, with TRBD1 identical over 7 bases. V lost 2 bases to trimming and J lost 4 bases; unmatched junction nucleotides: 5. CDR1 and CDR2 (germline): SNHLY, FYNNEI. CDR3 length: 15 amino acids. The CDR3 DNA sequence: TGTGCCAGCAGTGAAATGGGACAGCCTAATCAGCCCCAGCATTTT. It translates to CASSEMGQPNQPQHF.

This chain links TRBV5-1 with TRBJ2-1; 7 bases match TRBD2. The CDR3 length is 14 residues. The junction had 5 bases not matched to a gene; V was cut back by 0 bases and J by 8 bases. Germline V CDR1 and CDR2: SGHRS, YFSETQ. The CDR3 is CASSLDGGGYEQFF. The CDR3 bases are TGCGCCAGCAGCTTGGATGGGGGAGGGTATGAGCAGTTCTTC.

The gene calls are TRBV19 and TRBJ2-2, with a weak D call TRBD2 (7 bases). V was shortened by 3 bases and J by 5 bases, with 16 bases between the two germline ends. This CDR3 has 16 amino acids. Germline CDR1 reads LNHDA; CDR2 reads SQIVND (reference sequence). The CDR3 bases are TGTGCCAGTAGTATGGGTGGGGGGGCCTGGACCGGGGAGCTGTTTTTT. Protein product: CASSMGGGAWTGELFF.

The V call is TRBV7-9, the J call TRBJ2-1, with D unresolved. Germline V gene data show CDR1 as SEHNR and CDR2 as FQNEAQ (reference sequence). V dropped 5 bases and J dropped 0 bases, with 5 bases sitting between them. This CDR3 comprises 13 residues. CDR3 amino acids: CASSDSSYNEQFF. CDR3 nucleotide sequence: TGTGCCAGCAGCGACTCCTCCTACAATGAGCAGTTCTTC.

This chain joins TRBV29-1 and TRBJ2-2; 9 bases agree with TRBD1. This CDR3 region has 17 residues. The V gene end was trimmed by 0 bases and the J gene end by 4 bases; junction bases not matched to a gene: 9. Germline CDR1 SQVTM, CDR2 ANQGSEA. The CDR3 protein is CSVEDLRTGVATGELFF. The CDR3 DNA reads TGCAGCGTTGAAGACCTACGGACAGGGGTGGCCACCGGGGAGCTGTTTTTT.

CDR3 sequence (DNA): TGTGCCAGCAGTTTAAACAGGGCCAACACTGAAGCTTTCTTT. This encodes CASSLNRANTEAFF. This chain joins TRBV27 and TRBJ1-1; a weak D match, TRBD1 (6 bases). Between the trimmed V and J ends, which lost 2 bases and 2 bases, there was a span of 9 bases. The CDR3 contains 14 residues. Germline lookup yields CDR1 MNHEY and CDR2 SMNVEV (reference sequence).

This clone appeared a few times. The chain couples TRBV5-5 to TRBJ1-5; D ambiguous. The CDR3 is made up of 16 amino acids. CDR1 and CDR2 from the germline V gene are SGHKS and YYEKEE (reference sequence). V lost 0 bases, J lost 6 bases, and 16 bases lay in between. DNA for the CDR3: TGTGCCAGCAGCTTGGAAGGAGTCGGGGTTCCTCAGCCCCAGCATTTT. Amino acid sequence: CASSLEGVGVPQPQHF.

The chain is built from TRBV11-2 and TRBJ2-7; D gene uncertain. Germline V gene sequence: CDR1 SGHAT, CDR2 FQNNGV. The CDR3 is 14 residues long. Trimming took 1 base from V and 0 from J, leaving 7 bases between them. This CDR3 is CASSLVTTSYEQYF. Written as DNA, the CDR3 is TGTGCCAGCAGCTTAGTCACAACCTCCTACGAGCAGTACTTC.

The chain couples TRBV6-1 to TRBJ2-7, with TRBD2 matching over 8 bases. From germline, CDR1 is MNHNS and CDR2 SASEGT. The CDR3 sequence is 15 residues long. Trimming removed 6 bases from V and 0 bases from J; junction bases left unmatched: 7. CDR3 in amino acids: CASRRPGGASYEQYF. CDR3 in DNA: TGTGCCAGCAGACGGCCGGGGGGGGCCTCCTACGAGCAGTACTTC.

The chain uses TRBV27 and TRBJ2-3; tentatively, D is TRBD2 (5 bases). Trimming removed 5 bases at V and 8 bases at J, with 8 bases between. The CDR3 contains 11 residues. Germline V gives CDR1 MNHEY, CDR2 SMNVEV (reference sequence). As DNA, the CDR3 is TGTGCCAGCAGTCGCGAGGGTACGCAGTATTTT. This encodes CASSREGTQYF.

The rearrangement joins TRBV19 to TRBJ2-7; 7 bases match TRBD1. Trimming at V came to 6 bases and at J to 1 base, leaving 6 bases not matched to a gene. The CDR3 has 14 residues. CDR1 is LNHDA, CDR2 SQIVND, per germline (reference sequence). The CDR3 loop is CASSGPGQSYEQYF. CDR3 sequence (DNA): TGTGCCAGTAGCGGGCCGGGACAGTCCTACGAGCAGTACTTC.

The rearrangement uses TRBV28 and TRBJ2-1; 7 bases agree with TRBD2. The CDR3 consists of 16 residues. In germline, CDR1 is MDHEN, CDR2 SYDVKM. The V gene end was trimmed by 6 bases and the J gene end by 0 bases; junction bases not matched to a gene: 8. CDR3 in DNA: TGTGCCAGCAGGTTAGCGGGTTCAACCTCCTACAATGAGCAGTTCTTC. Amino acid sequence: CASRLAGSTSYNEQFF.

The DNA for the CDR3 is TGCGCCAGCAGCTCGATCGGCGGGGGGGCTGGCACCGGGGAGCTGTTTTTT. Its protein product is CASSSIGGGAGTGELFF. The chain links TRBV5-1 to TRBJ2-2, with TRBD2 matching over 9 bases. This CDR3 region has 17 residues. Per the germline V gene, CDR1 is SGHRS and CDR2 is YFSETQ. V dropped 3 bases and J dropped 4; count of bases not matched to a gene: 10.

The gene calls are TRBV5-1 and TRBJ2-3, with 13 bases matching TRBD2. The CDR3 covers 16 residues. V was pared by 4 bases and J by 6 bases, with 8 bases of the junction left unmatched. Per germline, CDR1 SGHRS and CDR2 YFSETQ. CDR3 nucleotides: TGCGCCAGCAGCACGGGACTAGCGGGATTTGCTGATACGCAGTATTTT. Its translation is CASSTGLAGFADTQYF.

The DNA of the CDR3 is TGTGCCAGCAGCTTAGGGGGTCGGACAGGGGTAATGAACACTGAAGCTTTCTTT. Its translation: CASSLGGRTGVMNTEAFF. This sequence joins TRBV7-9 and TRBJ1-1, with TRBD1 matching over 9 bases. The CDR3 consists of 18 residues. With V trimmed by 1 base and J by 0 bases, 9 bases remained unmatched. Germline V lookup: CDR1 SEHNR, CDR2 FQNEAQ (reference sequence).

The chain couples TRBV5-1 to TRBJ1-2; D is perhaps TRBD1 (6 bases). The V gene lost 4 bases and the J gene lost 8 bases, with 15 bases spanning the gap. The CDR3 is 13 residues long. Germline CDR1 SGHRS, CDR2 YFSETQ. Here the CDR3 reads CASSTGHQGGYTF. CDR3 sequence (DNA): TGCGCCAGCAGCACGGGACACCAGGGGGGCTACACCTTC.

The V and J genes are TRBV7-9 and TRBJ2-5; D remains ambiguous. This CDR3 is 14 amino acids long. CDR1 and CDR2 from the germline V gene are SEHNR and FQNEAQ (reference sequence). The V gene lost 1 base and the J gene lost 2 bases, with 8 bases spanning the gap. CDR3 DNA sequence: TGTGCCAGCAGCTTAGTTGGGCAGCAAGAGACCCAGTACTTC. Protein product: CASSLVGQQETQYF.

There are a few counts of this clone. This chain connects TRBV4-1 to TRBJ2-3; no clear D gene. This CDR3 spans 14 amino acids. V shed 4 bases and J shed 6 bases, with 14 bases lying between them. Germline V gene sequence: CDR1 MGHRA, CDR2 YSYEKL. Here the CDR3 reads CASSPPYGPDTQYF. DNA of the CDR3: TGCGCCAGCAGCCCCCCTTATGGGCCCGATACGCAGTATTTT.

This chain joins TRBV30 and TRBJ2-5, with D possibly matching TRBD2 (6 bases). The V and J ends lost 1 base and 2 bases respectively, with 11 bases between them. The length of the CDR3 is 14 residues. The germline gives CDR1 GTSNPN, CDR2 SVGIG (reference sequence). The CDR3 reads CAWSGDWLQETQYF. The DNA of the CDR3 is TGTGCCTGGAGTGGGGACTGGCTTCAAGAGACCCAGTACTTC.

The rearrangement joins TRBV9 to TRBJ2-7; TRBD2 matches 7 bases. Germline values: CDR1 SGDLS, CDR2 YYNGEE. The ends lost 2 bases at V and 6 bases at J; junction bases unmatched: 8. CDR3 length equals 14 residues. In DNA, the CDR3 is TGTGCCAGCAGCGTCCGGGACTACCCTTTCGAGCAGTACTTC. Amino acids: CASSVRDYPFEQYF.

The J gene is TRBJ1-5, the V gene TRBV6-5; D is uncertain. Trimming took 0 bases from V and 7 from J, leaving 10 bases between them. From germline, CDR1 is MNHEY and CDR2 SVGAGI. The CDR3 is made up of 14 amino acids. The DNA for the CDR3 is TGTGCCAGCAGTTACTCGACACTTTCCCAGCCCCAGCATTTT. This sequence encodes CASSYSTLSQPQHF.